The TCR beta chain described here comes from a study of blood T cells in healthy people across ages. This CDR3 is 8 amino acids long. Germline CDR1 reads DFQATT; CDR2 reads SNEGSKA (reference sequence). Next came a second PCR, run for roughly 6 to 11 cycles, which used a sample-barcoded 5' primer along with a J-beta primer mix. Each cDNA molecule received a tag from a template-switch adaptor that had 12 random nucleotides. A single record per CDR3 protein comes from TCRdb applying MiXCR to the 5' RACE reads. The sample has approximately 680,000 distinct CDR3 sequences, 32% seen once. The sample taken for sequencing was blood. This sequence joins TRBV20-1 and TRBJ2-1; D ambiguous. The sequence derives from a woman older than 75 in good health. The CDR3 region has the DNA TGCAGGCCCAATGAGCAGTTCTTC. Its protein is CRPNEQFF.